This T cell receptor beta chain was captured in a study of cytomegalovirus exposure and HLA in healthy donors. This clone came up a few times. What it binds is unknown. Germline CDR1 reads LGHNT; CDR2 reads FRNRAP. After removal of 7 bases from V and 0 bases from J, the junction contained 7 bases not matched to a gene. The CDR3 extends over 15 amino acids. Findings and caveats of the study: Several of the most significant clusters appeared, in a later analysis, to be linked to common viral pathogens.

Primers: 60 Vbeta forward and 13 Jbeta reverse. Measured with immunoSEQ multiplex PCR; TCRdb has only the in-frame clones, and not every one. This repertoire shows roughly 98,000 clones, 62% found once; its top ten account for 5.5%. This chain uses TRBV12-5 with TRBJ2-3; TRBD1 agrees at 7 bases. Sample: PBMCs. The TCR was taken from a woman aged 25-40 years in good health and CMV-seropositive. This CDR3 reads CASALGGASTDTQYF. In DNA, the CDR3 is TGTGCTAGTGCCCTAGGGGGCGCGAGCACAGATACGCAGTATTTT.